Given below is one T cell receptor (beta chain) in context. V dropped 5 bases and J dropped 1 base, with 14 bases sitting between them. Germline loops: CDR1 SGHTA, CDR2 FQGNSA. CDR3 size: 15 residues. PCR was performed a second time for about 6 to 11 cycles using a sample-barcoded 5' primer and a J-beta primer mix. In TCRdb, the 5' RACE reads were re-called with MiXCR into one record per CDR3 protein. The repertoire holds around 1.5 million distinct CDR3 sequences, 45% to 70% seen once, with 6.7% in the top ten. This entry is derived from a study of blood T cells in healthy people across ages. About the research overall: In model experiments, template switching was able to capture about one barcoded beta molecule for every two T cells that were present.

Isolated per sample were at least 7 million PBMCs. Total RNA, at least 6 micrograms per sample, came from PBMCs. The origin of this receptor is a man younger than 35 in good health. The V and J genes are TRBV7-2 and TRBJ1-1; D not resolved. Input material: blood. CDR3 coding DNA: TGTGCCAGCAGCCTGCAACCCCGGACGAACACTGAAGCTTTCTTT. Translating it yields CASSLQPRTNTEAFF.